The 22 T cell receptor beta chains below were found in one sample sequenced in a study of T cells expressing NK-cell markers. TCRdb re-called the 5' RACE reads and catalogs CDR3 proteins one per entry, DNA excluded. This specimen shows 300,000 to 450,000 distinct CDR3 sequences; the ten leading clones hold under 6.5%. Sequencing was carried out using blood T cells: a sorted CD56 or NKG2C T cell subset, CD4+ or CD8+ T cells, or bulk PBMC T cells (not recorded which). All receptors derive from a man between 18 and 69 years old in good health.

This chain links TRBV3-1 with TRBJ2-7; TCRdb outputs TRBD2, but without DNA this stays unchecked. CDR1 is LGHDT and CDR2 is YNNKEL in the germline V gene (reference sequence). The CDR3 is 15 residues long. The CDR3 loop reads CASSQETSGVYEQYF.

The genes are TRBV7-6 and TRBJ2-3; TCRdb's assignment of TRBD1 cannot be checked, as there is no DNA. This CDR3 spans 13 amino acids. Per germline, CDR1 SGHVS and CDR2 FNYEAQ. CDR3 residues: CASSAQTGNAQYF.

The V and J genes are TRBV6-2 or TRBV6-3 and TRBJ2-1; TCRdb outputs TRBD1, but without DNA this stays unchecked. The CDR3 length is 13 residues. Germline loops: CDR1 MNHEY, CDR2 SVGEGT. The CDR3 region is CASRSAGQNEQFF.

The rearrangement uses TRBV28 and TRBJ2-7; TCRdb gives TRBD2 as the D gene, but with no DNA this cannot be confirmed. The length of the CDR3 is 16 residues. Germline CDR1 reads MDHEN; CDR2 reads SYDVKM. The CDR3 region is CASTPVDGGLSYEQYF.

The V gene is TRBV2, the J gene TRBJ2-3; with no DNA, the TCRdb D assignment of TRBD1 cannot be verified. CDR3 length: 14 residues. Germline V CDR1 and CDR2: SNHLY, FYNNEI. The CDR3 spells CASSLRGPVDTQYF.

The chain joins TRBV1 to TRBJ2-7. TRBV1 is an annotated pseudogene. The CDR3 extends over 13 amino acids. CDR3: CTSSQDGPYEQYF.

The chain has TRBV5-6 and TRBJ1-2. Germline assignment: CDR1 SGHDT and CDR2 YYEEEE. This CDR3 region has 12 residues. The CDR3 spells CASSIQNYGYTF.

The genes are TRBV25-1 and TRBJ1-2. This CDR3 comprises 12 residues. Germline V gene sequence: CDR1 MGHDK, CDR2 SYGVNS. CDR3 loop: CATHQTDYGYTF.

This rearrangement joins TRBV12-3 or TRBV12-4 to TRBJ2-1. The CDR3 is 13 amino acids. The CDR3 region is CASSSSTNNEQFF.

The genes are TRBV12-3 or TRBV12-4 and TRBJ2-1; the TCRdb call, TRBD2, lacks DNA for checking. This CDR3 is 16 amino acids long. The CDR3 loop is CASSLVIASGYNEQFF.

The chain joins TRBV5-1 to TRBJ2-5; TCRdb's assignment of TRBD1 cannot be checked, as there is no DNA. CDR3 length: 14 residues. From germline, CDR1 is SGHRS and CDR2 YFSETQ. CDR3 residues: CASSLGGQGETQYF.

The chain has TRBV7-9 and TRBJ2-2; checking the TCRdb D call of TRBD1 is not possible without DNA. CDR3 length equals 13 residues. Per germline, CDR1 SEHNR and CDR2 FQNEAQ (reference sequence). The CDR3 sequence: CASSPTVTGELFF.

This chain joins TRBV20-1 and TRBJ2-7; TCRdb lists TRBD2, though no DNA is available to test this call. Germline CDR1 is DFQATT and CDR2 is SNEGSKA (reference sequence). The CDR3 has 14 residues. The CDR3 spells CSARDPRGIYEQYF.

V gene TRBV29-1 combines with J gene TRBJ2-3; TCRdb's D gene call, TRBD1, goes unchecked for lack of DNA. The CDR3 sequence is 14 residues long. Germline V gene lookup returns CDR1 SQVTM and CDR2 ANQGSEA. The CDR3 loop is CSVPGHRRADTQYF.

This sequence joins TRBV12-3 or TRBV12-4 and TRBJ1-4; lacking DNA, the TRBD1 call made by TCRdb goes unchecked. CDR3 length: 16 amino acids. CDR3 amino acids: CASSDPGGTHREKLFF.

The CDR3 reads CASSGRPKETQYF. The rearrangement uses TRBV27 and TRBJ2-5. Germline V gene sequence: CDR1 MNHEY, CDR2 SMNVEV (reference sequence). The CDR3 extends over 13 amino acids.

This chain uses TRBV5-1 with TRBJ2-7; TCRdb picks TRBD2, but there is no DNA to check that call. The CDR3 consists of 15 residues. From germline, CDR1 is SGHRS and CDR2 YFSETQ. The CDR3 region is CASSLTGTSFYEQYF.

The chain uses TRBV5-5 and TRBJ2-1; the D gene TCRdb calls, TRBD1, cannot be checked with no DNA. This CDR3 contains 16 residues. Looked up from germline, CDR1 is SGHKS and CDR2 is YYEKEE (reference sequence). The CDR3 sequence is CASSLHGGYSYNEQFF.

The V call is TRBV20-1, the J call TRBJ1-5. This CDR3 contains 15 residues. Germline CDR1 DFQATT, CDR2 SNEGSKA (reference sequence). The CDR3 here is CSARTDPYSNQPQHF.

This chain uses TRBV10-3 with TRBJ2-7; TCRdb names TRBD1, which stays unverified in the absence of DNA. CDR3 size: 18 residues. The germline gives CDR1 ENHRY, CDR2 SYGVKD. CDR3 loop: CAISEWGTDSKFSYEQYF.

This rearrangement joins TRBV5-5 to TRBJ2-1; the TCRdb D gene call, TRBD1, has no DNA to confirm it. Germline V gives CDR1 SGHKS, CDR2 YYEKEE (reference sequence). CDR3 length: 14 amino acids. CDR3 in amino acids: CASSIPTAYNEQFF.

This rearrangement joins TRBV20-1 to TRBJ1-5. Germline CDR1 and CDR2: DFQATT and SNEGSKA (reference sequence). CDR3 length: 17 amino acids. The CDR3 protein is CSATEQPNAGGNQPQHF.